These 5 T cell receptor beta chains came from one sample sequenced in a study of tumor-infiltrating lymphocytes in primary liver carcinoma. From unsorted bulk tissue weighing about 18-30 mg, DNA and RNA were co-extracted. Using a constant-region primer together with ProtoScript II reverse transcriptase, TCR beta cDNA was made from about 490 ng of total RNA. For TCR beta, libraries were produced by three nested multiplex PCR rounds using slightly modified ARM-PCR. Investigators reported that the first two PCR rounds, at 10 cycles each, used TRBV1-TRBV30 forward primers with a C-beta reverse primer. In TCRdb, the multiplex PCR reads were re-called with MiXCR into one record per CDR3 protein. Seen here are tens of thousands of distinct CDR3 sequences, 71% observed once, and the top ten hold roughly an eighth. Sequencing was carried out using liver tumor tissue from sampling region 4. As for subset: tumor region T4, right-lateral pole. These receptors were collected from an older woman with primary liver carcinoma and hepatitis B virus infection.

A word on this clonotype: At one end the junction does not follow the germline gene, possibly because of a read error. The chain uses TRBV29-1 and TRBJ2-1; 8 positions agree with TRBD2. This CDR3 is built from 16 residues. CDR1 is SQVTM and CDR2 is ANQGSEA in the germline V gene. The CDR3 loop reads CSVEDRGAGVYKEQFF. The CDR3 DNA reads TGCAGCGTTGAAGATCGGGGAGCGGGAGTGTACAAAGAGCAATTCTTC.

The chain combines TRBV28 with TRBJ1-2; tentatively, D is TRBD1 (5 bases). CDR1 MDHEN and CDR2 SYDVKM come from the germline V gene. The CDR3 length is 15 residues. V gave up 5 bases and J gave up 13 bases, with 26 bases separating them. Here the CDR3 reads CASSILGTANYCCTF. CDR3 bases: TGTGCCAGCAGTATTCTTGGGACGGCGAACTATTGCTGCACCTTC.

About this clonotype: An end of the junction differs from the germline gene, which may be a read error. The chain uses TRBV7-8 and TRBJ1-1; weak D call: TRBD1 (6 bases). The CDR3 runs to 16 residues. Germline assignment: CDR1 SGHVS and CDR2 FQNEAQ. The CDR3 here is CDSSPRGKEPLTEAFF. CDR3 nucleotides: TGTGACAGCAGCCCCAGGGGAAAAGAGCCTCTAACTGAAGCTTTCTTT.

About this clonotype itself: The DNA is omitted, as the CDR3 cannot be located on it reliably, and the CDR3 follows TCRdb's listing. The V gene is TRBV6-4, the J gene TRBJ2-3; no check of the table's D call, TRBD2, against the DNA was made. Germline V gene data show CDR1 as MRHNA and CDR2 as SNTAGT. The length of the CDR3 is 16 amino acids, counting both ends. The CDR3 protein is CASNDVAGGSTDTQYF.

This clonotype was found many times. This sequence joins TRBV18 and TRBJ2-3; D is undetermined. Per germline, CDR1 KGHSH and CDR2 LQKENI. Trimming stripped 2 bases from V and 2 bases from J, with 11 bases between. This CDR3 is 15 amino acids long. In DNA form, the CDR3 reads TGTGCCAGCTCACCAGATACTCCGATCACAGATACGCAGTATTTT. Encoded protein: CASSPDTPITDTQYF.